These 32 T cell receptor beta chains were sequenced from one sample in a study of blood T cell repertoires in COVID-19. Assay used: immunoSEQ multiplex PCR; TCRdb lists only in-frame clones, some missing. The sample lists about 73,000 clones, 90% occurring once. The sample consisted of peripheral blood. The source is a woman aged 18-29 years with acute or convalescent COVID-19.

The chain has TRBV4-3 and TRBJ1-1; D remains ambiguous. Germline CDR1 reads LGHNA; CDR2 reads YSLEER. This CDR3 comprises 14 residues. The ends were cut back, 1 base at V and 0 bases at J, with 6 bases in the middle. The chain's CDR3 is CASSQGVLNTEAFF. The CDR3 region has the DNA TGCGCCAGCAGCCAAGGAGTTTTGAACACTGAAGCTTTCTTT.

V gene TRBV14 combines with J gene TRBJ1-6; 9 nucleotides line up with TRBD1. The CDR3 covers 15 residues. Germline trimming cut 2 bases from V and 8 bases from J; bases unmatched to any gene: 4. Germline CDR1 SGHDN, CDR2 FVKESK. CDR3 DNA sequence: TGTGCCAGCAGCCAAAGGGGACAGGGTGATTCACCCCTCCACTTT. Protein sequence: CASSQRGQGDSPLHF.

The J gene is TRBJ1-2, the V gene TRBV19; 8 nucleotides match TRBD1. The CDR3 consists of 15 residues. The germline V gene encodes CDR1 LNHDA and CDR2 SQIVND (reference sequence). Unmatched junction bases numbered 18, after V lost 11 bases and J lost 7 bases. For the CDR3, the DNA is TGTGCCGTCACCGGGACAGGACGAGCGACTGGTGGCTACACCTTC. This translates into CAVTGTGRATGGYTF.

The CDR3 loop reads CASSYFNVAGGQNEQFF. As DNA, the CDR3 is TGTGCCAGCAGTTACTTTAATGTGGCGGGAGGGCAGAACGAGCAGTTCTTC. The chain employs TRBV6-2 or TRBV6-3 and TRBJ2-1; 9 nucleotides agree with TRBD2. Germline assignment: CDR1 MNHEY and CDR2 SVGEGT. The trim removed 1 base at V and 10 bases at J, leaving 14 bases unmatched. CDR3 size: 17 residues.

The chain is built from TRBV12-3 or TRBV12-4 and TRBJ1-4, with a possible D match to TRBD1 (6 bases). The germline V and J ends were trimmed by 5 bases and 7 bases, with 11 bases remaining between them. This CDR3 region has 13 residues. Here the CDR3 DNA reads TGTGCCAGCAGTGTACAGGGTGGTGAAAAACTGTTTTTT. Translated, it gives CASSVQGGEKLFF.

The chain combines TRBV9 with TRBJ2-1; 8 nucleotides agree with TRBD2. The CDR3 sequence is 15 residues long. In germline, CDR1 is SGDLS, CDR2 YYNGEE. V was pared by 4 bases and J by 2 bases, with 5 bases of the junction left unmatched. CDR3 sequence: CASSPLAGAYNEQFF. DNA of the CDR3: TGTGCCAGCAGCCCCCTAGCGGGTGCCTACAATGAGCAGTTCTTC.

The genes are TRBV12-3 or TRBV12-4 and TRBJ2-5, with TRBD2 matching over 10 bases. The CDR3 runs to 13 residues. J was trimmed by 5 bases and V by 6 bases; bases with no gene match: 3. The CDR3 DNA sequence: TGTGCCAGCAGCCTAGCGGGAGCTGAGACCCAGTACTTC. Its protein is CASSLAGAETQYF.

The chain carries TRBV11-2 and TRBJ2-7, with 9 bases that match TRBD2. Germline values: CDR1 SGHAT, CDR2 FQNNGV. V gave up 0 bases and J gave up 3 bases; unmatched junction bases: 3. The CDR3 extends over 15 amino acids. This CDR3 is CASSLEAGGFYEQYF. CDR3 in DNA: TGTGCCAGCAGCTTAGAGGCGGGGGGGTTCTACGAGCAGTACTTC.

V is TRBV6-5 and J is TRBJ1-2, with 7 bases lining up with TRBD1. J lost 5 bases, V lost 6 bases, and 6 bases had no gene match. From germline, CDR1 is MNHEY and CDR2 SVGAGI. The CDR3 length is 13 residues. CDR3: CASRVDRVYGYTF. The CDR3 DNA reads as TGTGCCAGCAGAGTAGACAGGGTTTATGGCTACACCTTC.

This chain uses TRBV7-2 with TRBJ1-2, with a weak D call TRBD1 (6 bases). CDR3 length equals 16 residues. The germline V and J ends were trimmed by 4 bases and 2 bases, with 17 bases remaining between them. Germline-derived CDR1 and CDR2 are SGHTA and FQGNSA. The CDR3 region has the DNA TGTGCCAGCAGCTCCCCCCGAGGGGGGGGGAACTATGGCTACACCTTC. Translating gives CASSSPRGGGNYGYTF. The variable domain in full, completed from reference TRBV7-2 and TRBJ1-2, reads GAGVSQSPSNKVTEKGKDVELRCDPISGHTALYWYRQSLGQGLEFLIYFQGNSAPDKSGLPSDRFSAERTGGSVSTLTIQRTQQEDSAVYLCASSSPRGGGNYGYTFGSGTRLTVV.

The rearrangement links TRBV28 to TRBJ2-3; 7 nucleotides align to TRBD2. Looked up from germline, CDR1 is MDHEN and CDR2 is SYDVKM. CDR3 size: 12 residues. Trimming at V came to 10 bases and at J to 4 bases, leaving 5 bases not matched to a gene. CDR3 in DNA: TGTGCCACCGGGGGAGGGGCAGATACGCAGTATTTT. Residues: CATGGGADTQYF.

The genes are TRBV27 and TRBJ1-1, with D unresolved. Looked up from germline, CDR1 is MNHEY and CDR2 is SMNVEV (reference sequence). CDR3 length equals 13 residues. V dropped 3 bases and J dropped 5 bases, with 10 bases sitting between them. Written as DNA, the CDR3 is TGTGCCAGCAGTTTTGCCGGTCGGACTGAAGCTTTCTTT. It specifies CASSFAGRTEAFF.

This rearrangement joins TRBV28 to TRBJ1-5; no clear D. Germline V gene data show CDR1 as MDHEN and CDR2 as SYDVKM. V was clipped by 6 bases and J by 2 bases, with 17 bases between them. This CDR3 contains 16 residues. CDR3: CASRPGAPTRNQPQHF. The DNA of the CDR3 is TGTGCCAGCAGACCCGGAGCCCCTACTCGCAATCAGCCCCAGCATTTT.

Here the CDR3 DNA reads TGTGCCATCCGGGAGCCGAACACTGAAGCTTTCTTT. Translated, it gives CAIREPNTEAFF. The rearrangement joins TRBV2 to TRBJ1-1; D remains unclear. V was clipped by 10 bases and J by 1 base, with 10 bases between them. The CDR3 spans 12 residues. The germline CDR1 and CDR2 sequences are SNHLY and FYNNEI.

The rearrangement uses TRBV4-1 and TRBJ2-3; D is possibly TRBD1 (5 bases). V lost 0 bases and J lost 2, with 21 bases in between. CDR1 is MGHRA and CDR2 is YSYEKL in the germline V gene. The CDR3 sequence is 19 residues long. The CDR3 region has the DNA TGCGCCAGCAGCCAAGAATCCCGGCCAGGACAAATATCCACAGATACGCAGTATTTT. It specifies CASSQESRPGQISTDTQYF.

The V call is TRBV28, the J call TRBJ1-2; D is possibly TRBD1 (6 bases). This CDR3 spans 14 amino acids. The V gene lost 7 bases and the J gene lost 6 bases, with 18 bases spanning the gap. Germline V gives CDR1 MDHEN, CDR2 SYDVKM. In nucleotides, the CDR3 is TGTGCCAGCACCTCTCCGGGGGGCTCCCATGGCTACACCTTC. This codes for CASTSPGGSHGYTF.

This clone occurred once. The chain has TRBV19 and TRBJ1-3, with D uncertain. The germline gives CDR1 LNHDA, CDR2 SQIVND (reference sequence). This CDR3 has 17 residues. Between the trimmed V and J ends, which lost 5 bases and 0 bases, there was a span of 17 bases. The CDR3: CASSVRAALSSGNTIYF. The DNA of the CDR3 is TGTGCCAGTAGTGTGCGGGCCGCCCTCAGCTCTGGAAACACCATATATTTT.

The chain employs TRBV21-1 and TRBJ2-3; no check of the table's D call, TRBD2, against the DNA was made. TRBV21-1 is a listed pseudogene. This CDR3 comprises 18 residues. The CDR3 coding sequence is TGTGCCAGCAGCAAGACCGTGGCGGGGGTTACTAGCACAGATACGCAGTATTTT. This translates into CASSKTVAGVTSTDTQYF.

This chain uses TRBV6-5 with TRBJ1-5, with 11 bases identical to TRBD1. The V and J ends lost 7 bases and 6 bases, in that order; junction bases with no gene match: 8. From germline, CDR1 is MNHEY and CDR2 SVGAGI. The CDR3 is 15 residues long. DNA for the CDR3: TGTGCCAGCACCTCAGGACAGGGGGCGGTTCAGCCCCAGCATTTT. Translation gives CASTSGQGAVQPQHF.

This clone occurred once. This chain connects TRBV7-9 to TRBJ2-1; the match to TRBD2 covers 9 bases. V gave up 6 bases and J gave up 8 bases; unmatched junction bases: 5. CDR1 is SEHNR and CDR2 is FQNEAQ in the germline V gene (reference sequence). This CDR3 has 13 residues. CDR3 nucleotides: TGTGCCAGCAGTGGCGGGAGGGCCTATGAGCAGTTCTTC. Translation: CASSGGRAYEQFF.

The V gene is TRBV5-4, the J gene TRBJ2-3; 8 positions match TRBD1. Germline V gene data show CDR1 as SGHNT and CDR2 as YYREEE (reference sequence). V was pared by 4 bases and J by 0 bases, with 4 bases of the junction left unmatched. This CDR3 is built from 15 residues. The CDR3 DNA reads as TGTGCCAGCAGCCCGACAGGGGAAAGCACAGATACGCAGTATTTT. This translates into CASSPTGESTDTQYF.

This clone came up a few times. The chain employs TRBV19 and TRBJ1-5; 7 bases line up with TRBD1. Germline V gene data show CDR1 as LNHDA and CDR2 as SQIVND (reference sequence). J gave up 5 bases and V 3 bases, and 7 bases lay outside the gene matches. The length of the CDR3 is 15 residues. CDR3 in amino acids: CASSMVQGKDQPQHF. The CDR3 DNA is TGTGCCAGTAGTATGGTACAGGGGAAGGATCAGCCCCAGCATTTT.

Written as DNA, the CDR3 is TGTGCCAGCAGCTTCGATCTAGTGGGCGAGCAGTACTTC. Protein: CASSFDLVGEQYF. The J gene is TRBJ2-7, the V gene TRBV5-6; no firm D call. V gave up 2 bases and J gave up 6 bases, with 12 bases separating them. The CDR3 extends over 13 amino acids. Germline V gene data show CDR1 as SGHDT and CDR2 as YYEEEE.

The rearrangement joins TRBV7-2 to TRBJ1-1, with TRBD1 matching 7 bases. V lost 5 bases to trimming and J lost 6 bases; unmatched junction nucleotides: 12. The CDR3 covers 15 residues. The germline V gene has CDR1 SGHTA and CDR2 FQGNSA. CDR3 coding DNA: TGTGCCAGCAGCCTGTACTCAGGGGGGAGCGCTGAAGCTTTCTTT. This encodes CASSLYSGGSAEAFF.

The gene calls are TRBV7-9 and TRBJ2-1, with 12 bases fitting TRBD2. Germline assignment: CDR1 SEHNR and CDR2 FQNEAQ (reference sequence). The CDR3 is 17 amino acids. With 5 bases clipped from V and 5 bases from J, the junction kept 10 bases outside the gene matches. CDR3 loop: CASSTRPTSGRNNEQFF. The CDR3, as DNA: TGTGCCAGCAGCACACGGCCTACTAGCGGGAGGAACAATGAGCAGTTCTTC. Based on the CDR3 plus reference TRBV7-9 and TRBJ2-1, the full variable domain is DTGVSQNPRHKITKRGQNVTFRCDPISEHNRLYWYRQTLGQGPEFLTYFQNEAQLEKSRLLSDRFSAERPKGSFSTLEIQRTEQGDSAMYLCASSTRPTSGRNNEQFFGPGTRLTVL.

This clone was seen once. This chain joins TRBV25-1 and TRBJ2-3; no firm D call. V lost 2 bases and J 0 bases, leaving 9 bases between the germline ends. CDR1 is MGHDK, CDR2 SYGVNS, per germline. This CDR3 comprises 15 residues. CDR3 region: CASSEEAYSTDTQYF. The CDR3 DNA reads TGTGCCAGCAGTGAAGAGGCATACAGCACAGATACGCAGTATTTT.

This clone has a single count. The chain is built from TRBV3-1 (or the pseudogene TRBV3-2) and TRBJ2-1; TRBD2 agrees at 16 bases. The CDR3 extends over 16 amino acids. Trimming cost V 3 bases and J 8 bases; bases outside gene matches: 4. Germline V gene sequence: CDR1 LGHDT, CDR2 YNNKEL (reference sequence). The CDR3 sequence is CASSQGLAGGLYEQFF. The CDR3, as DNA: TGTGCCAGCAGCCAGGGACTAGCGGGGGGGCTTTATGAGCAGTTCTTC.

The chain links TRBV4-1 to TRBJ1-2; 8 bases fit TRBD1. The CDR3 spans 15 residues. J gave up 2 bases and V 3 bases, and 5 bases lay outside the gene matches. Germline values: CDR1 MGHRA, CDR2 YSYEKL. CDR3 loop: CASSHLQGGNYGYTF. The DNA of the CDR3 is TGCGCCAGCAGCCACCTACAGGGGGGGAACTATGGCTACACCTTC.

V is TRBV5-8 and J is TRBJ2-1; D may be TRBD2 (6 bases). The V gene lost 0 bases and the J gene lost 2 bases, with 12 bases spanning the gap. Germline CDR1 SGHTS, CDR2 YDEGEE. The CDR3 extends over 16 amino acids. The CDR3 is CASSLEVGLTYNEQFF. The DNA for the CDR3 is TGTGCCAGCAGCTTGGAAGTGGGACTCACCTACAATGAGCAGTTCTTC.

V and J are TRBV13 and TRBJ2-1, with 8 nucleotides matching TRBD1. V gave up 5 bases and J gave up 7 bases; unmatched junction bases: 7. The germline gives CDR1 PRHDT, CDR2 FYEKMQ (reference sequence). This CDR3 is 14 amino acids long. The CDR3 sequence: CASSRLRQGNEQFF. The CDR3 region has the DNA TGTGCCAGCAGCCGACTTAGACAGGGGAATGAGCAGTTCTTC. Based on the CDR3 plus reference TRBV13 and TRBJ2-1, the full variable domain is AAGVIQSPRHLIKEKRETATLKCYPIPRHDTVYWYQQGPGQDPQFLISFYEKMQSDKGSIPDRFSAQQFSDYHSELNMSSLELGDSALYFCASSRLRQGNEQFFGPGTRLTVL.

V usage is TRBV11-2 and J usage is TRBJ1-4; D may be TRBD1 (5 bases). The CDR3 is 13 residues long. Germline V gene sequence: CDR1 SGHAT, CDR2 FQNNGV. V lost 9 bases, J lost 10 bases, and 18 bases lay in between. The CDR3 DNA follows: TGTGCCAGGTTCCCCAGGGTAATTAGAAAACTGTTTTTT. Encoded protein: CARFPRVIRKLFF.

This clone was seen a handful of times. The chain recombines TRBV7-9 with TRBJ2-2; D may be TRBD1 (5 bases). V gave up 1 base and J gave up 0 bases, with 15 bases separating them. This CDR3 has 18 residues. Per the germline V gene, CDR1 is SEHNR and CDR2 is FQNEAQ (reference sequence). CDR3 DNA sequence: TGTGCCAGCAGCTTAGGGGGCGGAATGGGCGCGAACACCGGGGAGCTGTTTTTT. Translation gives CASSLGGGMGANTGELFF.